This is a list of T cell receptor beta chains from one sample in a study of T cell responses to AZD1222 COVID-19 vaccine. The data were produced by immunoSEQ multiplex PCR, yet TCRdb's version contains in-frame clones alone and is incomplete. The sample carries 140,000 to 150,000 clones, roughly 84% recorded once. The source material was peripheral blood, sampled 28 days after the second AZD1222 dose. These receptors all come from an adult who received the AZD1222 COVID-19 vaccine. CDR3s leave out the opening cysteine and the closing phenylalanine or tryptophan. Fields, in order: V gene, CDR3 protein.

TRBV7-8,ASSLGRALNQPQH
TRBV28,ASSDIQGNQPQH
TRBV2,ASNREGGYT
TRBV5-4,ASSKVGGTYEQY
TRBV28,ASSTTRDQPQH
TRBV7-2,ASSLVGAARQPQH
TRBV15,ATSRETGYGYT
TRBV15,ATTSGSLRTLH
TRBV25-1,ASSRRSPGGATDTQY
TRBV19,ASRPLQGTGTYEQF
TRBV18,ASSPGPEYTIY
TRBV5-6,ASSPIQGGGAF
TRBV29-1,SVDTDEAF
TRBV9,ASSVRFRDGYT
TRBV7-7,ASSQATNTEAF
TRBV2,ASSGGGPGARNQPQH
TRBV3-1/TRBV3-2,ASSAFIFEKLF
TRBV7-8,ASSPKGRIGTGELF
TRBV9,ASNSGGEANYGYT
TRBV2,ASSLLGRELF
TRBV5-4,ASSLKGLEQY
TRBV2,ASSKDRGTGQPQH
TRBV5-6,ASSRWVGGNQPQH
TRBV20-1,SAAGETEAF
TRBV5-1,ASSRLAATDTQY